One TCR beta chain is described in this entry. Its antigen is undetermined. This entry belongs to a study of post-analysis software for immune sequencing data. Across the whole study: Several disease courses (relapsing-remitting, secondary progressive and progressive-relapsing) of multiple sclerosis were included.

Looked up from germline, CDR1 is MNHEY and CDR2 is SVGAGI. The CDR3 runs to 14 residues. V was pared by 8 bases and J by 6 bases, with 19 bases between. Unique molecular identifiers were carried by the TCR beta cDNA libraries. Input amounts of about 0.95 to 10 million T cells were used. These gave some 500,000 cDNA molecules, so each molecule approximated one T cell. TCRdb used MiXCR to reprocess the PCR reads, holding one entry per CDR3 protein. This sample has some 800,000 distinct CDR3 sequences, with 40% to 55% found just once. Findings of the study overall: Four or five TRBV segments, TRBV5-6, TRBV5-1 and TRBV20-1 among them, were found more frequent in patients than controls.

The chain employs TRBV6-5 and TRBJ1-1, with a tentative D call TRBD1 (6 bases). The clonotype comes from a girl aged 10-17 years with multiple sclerosis. The sequenced sample was blood. CDR3 region: CASCGGQGTAEAFF. In DNA form, the CDR3 reads TGTGCCAGCTGCGGGGGGCAAGGGACGGCTGAAGCTTTCTTT.